This TCR beta chain was identified in a study of vaccination effects on CD4 cells after COVID-19. Prior to sequencing, the ViraFEST assay stimulated PBMC with viral peptide pools, which expanded the antigen-specific CD4+ T cells. The culture ran for about 11 days, and then CD4+ T cells were isolated. A few million PBMC were seeded per well and grown in the presence of approximately 9.5 IU/ml IL-2 and around 9 ug/ml peptides. Assay: immunoSEQ multiplex PCR; the TCRdb copy retains only in-frame clones and omits some. Of about 8,000 clones listed, about four fifths are singletons. Points on this clone: What it binds is not known.

Trimming at V came to 5 bases and at J to 2 bases, leaving 5 bases not matched to a gene. From germline, CDR1 is SGHAT and CDR2 FQNNGV. The CDR3 has 14 amino acids. This chain links TRBV11-2 with TRBJ2-7; 8 positions match TRBD1. The TCR was taken from a human donor who received a COVID-19 vaccine. Source: CD4+ T cells from PBMCs cultured with HCoV-229E spike peptides, taken before COVID-19 vaccination. CDR3 sequence (DNA): TGTGCCAGCAGCCGCCCGGACAGGGCCTACGAGCAGTACTTC. Its translation is CASSRPDRAYEQYF.